The clone carrying this TCR beta chain was found once. Its antigen is not known. The data are from a study of cytotoxic CD8 clonotypes in ibrutinib-treated CLL. Turning to the study itself: Within the patient group, 11 were relapsed/refractory and some 15 treatment-naive, and about 17 were IGHV unmutated.

Overall study findings and caveats: Patients had baseline clonality above age-matched healthy donors, and this clonality moved with circulating CD8+ T-cell counts. Clonality rose at ibrutinib response and fell back toward baseline at progression. Sample timing was unmatched between remission and later-progressing patients; lymph nodes unstudied.

Germline CDR1 is SGHAT and CDR2 is FQNNGV. The length of the CDR3 is 13 residues. V shed 5 bases and J 3 bases; nucleotides not matched to a gene: 3. The assay was immunoSEQ multiplex PCR, and TCRdb's table has in-frame clones only and misses some. The sample lists hundreds of thousands of clones; 60% to 75% were seen once. The TCR originated in a human donor with chronic lymphocytic leukemia. Specimen: PBMCs, collected after 24 months of ibrutinib treatment. The chain couples TRBV11-2 to TRBJ2-7; 8 nucleotides agree with TRBD2. CDR3 nucleotide sequence: TGTGCCAGCAGCCCCGGGACTAGCTACGAGCAGTACTTC. Its translation is CASSPGTSYEQYF.